A single sample is the source of the 32 T cell receptor gamma chains below, sequenced in a study of γδ T cells in repeated Plasmodium falciparum infection. TCRdb called clones anew from the multiplex PCR reads with CATT. The sample has tens of thousands of gamma-chain clones, 2.5% to 3.5% seen once; the top ten hold approximately 30%. Flow sorting of PBMC yielded separate Vgamma9/Vdelta2+ and Vdelta2-negative gammadelta T cell populations for bulk repertoire analysis. Sequencing was done on a sample of gamma-delta T cells from blood. The receptors were sampled from a pool of human donors (malaria-infected and uninfected, not separated).

Concerning this clone: TCRdb records a much larger clone's protein for this DNA, with a difference at residue 12 that likely arises from a read error; the protein given is the translation of the DNA. The chain recombines TRGV9 with TRGJ1 or TRGJ2. No J segment appears in TCRdb, so it was assigned here by matching the sequence to germline. This CDR3 region has 15 residues. The V gene's germline CDR1 is GITISATS and CDR2 ISYDGTV (reference sequence). Here the CDR3 DNA reads TGTGCCTTGTGGGAGGTGCAGGGGCTTTGTTATAGGAAACTCTTT. Encoded protein: CALWEVQGLCYRKLF.

This clone was detected only a few times. A far more abundant clone sits one base away, making this likely a read error. Other DNA sequences from this sample encode an identical CDR3 as well. The rearrangement joins TRGV2 to TRGJ1 or TRGJ2. TCRdb does not report a J gene; here it was assigned by matching the DNA to germline references. The junction had 8 bases not matched to a gene; V was cut back by 2 bases and J by 7 bases. CDR3 size: 13 residues. Germline V lookup: CDR1 EGSNGY, CDR2 YDSYNSKV. For the CDR3, the DNA is TGTGCCACCTGGGACGCCGACCCATATAAGAAACTCTTT. It yields the protein CATWDADPYKKLF.

This clone was counted between two and nine times. TCRdb's protein, taken from a much larger clone, differs from this DNA's translation at residue 12, likely owing to a read error; the protein displayed comes from the DNA. The V gene is TRGV5, but the J gene lacks a call. The CDR3 is 14 amino acids. The germline CDR1 and CDR2 sequences are VINAFY and YDVSNSKD. CDR3 protein: CATWATHEDYKELF. The CDR3 DNA reads as TGTGCCACCTGGGCCACGCATGAAGATTATAAGGAACTCTTT.

This clone was observed at least ten times. The TCRdb protein, from a much larger clone, departs from this DNA's translation at residue 7, likely by read error; the protein shown derives from the DNA. This chain connects TRGV9 to TRGJ1 or TRGJ2. The J gene, left out of TCRdb, was set here by checking the DNA against germline. Germline V gene data show CDR1 as GITISATS and CDR2 as ISYDGTV (reference sequence). This CDR3 region has 13 residues. V was pared by 0 bases and J by 6 bases, with 5 bases of the junction left unmatched. CDR3 sequence reads: CALWEVRAYKKLF. The CDR3 nucleotides read TGTGCCTTGTGGGAGGTGCGCGCTTATAAGAAACTCTTT.

This clone was picked up many times. This DNA's translation and the protein TCRdb lists, from a much larger clone, do not match at residue 11, likely due to a read error; the protein shown is translated from the DNA. The V call is TRGV9, the J call TRGJP. This CDR3 is built from 18 residues. Germline assignment: CDR1 GITISATS and CDR2 ISYDGTV (reference sequence). CDR3: CALWEVTQSESGKKIKVF. As DNA, the CDR3 is TGTGCCTTGTGGGAGGTGACCCAATCGGAGTCGGGCAAAAAAATCAAGGTATTT.

This clone has at least ten counts. The V and J genes are TRGV2 and TRGJ1 or TRGJ2. CDR3 length: 15 residues. V was pared by 1 base and J by 3 bases, with 9 bases of the junction left unmatched. Germline CDR1 reads EGSNGY; CDR2 reads YDSYNSKV. CDR3 region: CATWDGHRVYYKKLF. The CDR3 region has the DNA TGTGCCACCTGGGACGGACACAGGGTTTATTATAAGAAACTCTTT.

This clone was counted many times. A far larger clone differs by one base, so this is likely a read error. The same CDR3 arises from other DNA sequences in this sample as well. V gene TRGV9 was called; the J gene was not. Germline V gene data show CDR1 as GITISATS and CDR2 as ISYDGTV (reference sequence). The CDR3 sequence is 15 residues long. The CDR3 sequence is CALWELYTTGWFKIF. CDR3 DNA sequence: TGTGCCTTGTGGGAGTTATATACCACTGGTTGGTTTAAGATATTT.

This clone was observed a handful of times. The protein in TCRdb stems from a much larger clone and differs at residue 10 from this DNA's translation, likely a read error; here the protein is translated from the DNA. The rearrangement links TRGV9 to TRGJP. As TCRdb names no J gene, one was assigned here on the basis of a DNA match to germline. The length of the CDR3 is 17 residues. Looked up from germline, CDR1 is GITISATS and CDR2 is ISYDGTV (reference sequence). The CDR3 region is CALWDHDQESGKKIKVF. CDR3 nucleotides: TGTGCCTTGTGGGACCATGATCAAGAGTCGGGCAAAAAAATCAAGGTATTT.

This clone was detected only a few times. A far larger clone is one nucleotide away, so this likely arose from a read error. Additional DNA sequences in this sample encode the identical CDR3. J is TRGJ1 or TRGJ2 and V is TRGV9. Germline matching of the DNA provided the J gene here, since TCRdb leaves it blank. Germline V gives CDR1 GITISATS, CDR2 ISYDGTV (reference sequence). The CDR3 spans 13 residues. The CDR3 DNA reads TGTGCTTTGTGGGAGGTTATTTATTATAAGAAACTCTTT. Translation: CALWEVIYYKKLF.

This clone was counted many times. A far larger clone lies a single base away; this is likely a read error. Distinct nucleotide sequences in the sample also encode this CDR3. V is TRGV9 and J is TRGJP. The CDR3 loop spans 16 amino acids. Germline V CDR1 and CDR2: GITISATS, ISYDGTV (reference sequence). CDR3 region: CALWEYQELGKKIKVF. DNA for the CDR3: TGTGCTTTGTGGGAGTATCAAGAGTTGGGCAAAAAAATCAAGGTATTT.

This clone has more than one count but fewer than ten. V and J are TRGV2 and TRGJ1 or TRGJ2. The J gene was missing in TCRdb and was found by matching the end of the DNA to germline. The germline gives CDR1 EGSNGY, CDR2 YDSYNSKV. The CDR3 totals 13 residues. The J segment lost 3 bases and the V segment lost 6 bases, leaving 8 bases of the junction unmatched. This CDR3 reads CATWTDLYYKKLF. CDR3 nucleotides: TGTGCCACCTGGACTGACCTTTATTATAAGAAACTCTTT.

This clone counts as medium-sized. The chain is built from TRGV9 and TRGJ1 or TRGJ2. Looked up from germline, CDR1 is GITISATS and CDR2 is ISYDGTV (reference sequence). The CDR3 length is 10 residues. J gave up 11 bases and V 4 bases, and 5 bases lay outside the gene matches. CDR3 coding DNA: TGTGCCTTGTGGGATACTGAGAAACTCTTT. Encoded protein: CALWDTEKLF.

This clone appeared many times. Since a far larger clone is one base different, this is likely a read error. This chain connects TRGV9 to TRGJ1 or TRGJ2. In germline, CDR1 is GITISATS, CDR2 ISYDGTV (reference sequence). CDR3 length equals 15 residues. DNA for the CDR3: TGTGCCTTGTGGGAGGCAAGCCTCCCTTATTATAAGGAACTCTTT. Translation: CALWEASLPYYKELF.

This clone was detected many times. TCRdb's protein for this DNA is that of a much larger clone and differs from the translation at residue 11, likely a read error; the protein shown is the DNA translation. The V call is TRGV4, the J call TRGJ1 or TRGJ2. The CDR3 loop spans 13 amino acids. Germline V gene data show CDR1 as EGSTGY and CDR2 as YDSYTSSV. The CDR3 nucleotides read TGTGCCACCTGGGATGCGCCTTATTATAAGAGACTCTTT. Protein product: CATWDAPYYKRLF.

Notes on this clone: Because the CDR3's place on the DNA is in doubt, the DNA is left out and the CDR3 is given as listed by TCRdb. The V gene is given as TRGV2, and no J gene call is available. Looked up from germline, CDR1 is EGSNGY and CDR2 is YDSYNSKV. The CDR3 is 32 residues long, ends included. CDR3 loop: CATWDGPIIIRNSLAVEQHWLSQVSIGRIQHF.

This clone was seen repeatedly, ten times or more. TCRdb attributes to this sequence the protein of a much larger clone, which differs from the DNA translation at residue 5; a read error is likely, and the protein displayed is translated from the DNA. This sequence joins TRGV5 and TRGJ1 or TRGJ2. Germline V gives CDR1 VINAFY, CDR2 YDVSNSKD. This CDR3 comprises 10 residues. The J segment lost 10 bases and the V segment lost 5 bases, leaving 5 bases of the junction unmatched. This CDR3 is CATWGSKKLF. CDR3 coding DNA: TGTGCCACCTGGGGTTCGAAGAAACTCTTT.

In its sample, this clone was seen many times. The protein recorded in TCRdb matches a much larger clone and deviates from this DNA's translation at residue 8, suggesting a read error; the protein here is obtained by translating the DNA. The chain is built from TRGV4 and TRGJ1 or TRGJ2. Germline-derived CDR1 and CDR2 are EGSTGY and YDSYTSSV. CDR3 size: 12 residues. CDR3 sequence: CATWHLYNKKLF. The CDR3 DNA sequence: TGTGCCACCTGGCACCTTTATAATAAGAAACTCTTT.

On this clone: A read error is likely here: a far larger clone is one base away. The limits of the CDR3 on the DNA are not certain, so only TCRdb's listed CDR3 is given. The V segment is TRGV9, and no J call was made. Germline V gives CDR1 GITISATS, CDR2 ISYDGTV (reference sequence). The CDR3 adds up to 32 amino acids, both ends counted. CDR3 residues: CALWEVQGAARNSLAVEQHLLSQVSIGRIQHF.

This clone has a handful of counts. This DNA's translation differs at residue 9 from TCRdb's protein, which comes from a much larger clone; a read error is likely, and the protein shown is translated from the DNA. The chain is built from TRGV9 and TRGJ1 or TRGJ2. TCRdb leaves out the J gene; it was filled in here by matching the DNA to germline. The CDR3 totals 13 residues. Germline V gene data show CDR1 as GITISATS and CDR2 as ISYDGTV (reference sequence). The CDR3 nucleotides are TGTGCCTTGTGTAGCCCGAATTATTGTAAGAAACTCTTT. Translation: CALCSPNYCKKLF.

This clone was seen only a few times. With only one base between it and a far larger clone, this is likely a read error. The identical CDR3 is also encoded by other nucleotide sequences in the sample. The chain employs TRGV5 and TRGJ1 or TRGJ2. TCRdb supplies no J gene; here it was assigned by aligning the nucleotide sequence to germline. The CDR3 runs to 14 residues. Germline CDR1 VINAFY, CDR2 YDVSNSKD. Trimming removed 0 bases from V and 3 bases from J; junction bases left unmatched: 5. Written as DNA, the CDR3 is TGTGCCACCTGGGACAGGAGGGCTTATTATAAGAAACTCTTT. Translation: CATWDRRAYYKKLF.

This clone was counted many times. The database protein in TCRdb disagrees with the DNA translation at residue 3; the sequence shown here was translated from the DNA. The J gene is TRGJP2, the V gene TRGV2. The CDR3 consists of 15 residues. Germline V gene sequence: CDR1 EGSNGY, CDR2 YDSYNSKV. The CDR3 sequence is CAAWDRYSSDWIKTF. The CDR3, as DNA: TGTGCCGCCTGGGACCGATATAGTAGTGATTGGATCAAGACGTTT.

Many counts were recorded for this clone. Given a far larger clone just one base away, this is likely a sequencing read error. Other DNA sequences of this sample code for an identical CDR3. This sequence joins TRGV2 and TRGJ1 or TRGJ2. The J gene was not available in TCRdb and was assigned here by matching the DNA to germline segments. The CDR3 is 15 residues long. Germline V lookup: CDR1 EGSNGY, CDR2 YDSYNSKV. The CDR3 coding sequence is TGTGCTACCTGGGACGGGCCAGAGAAGTATTATAAGAAACTCTTT. Its translation: CATWDGPEKYYKKLF.

This clone was recorded at least ten times. The chain is built from TRGV5 and TRGJ1 or TRGJ2. The germline V gene encodes CDR1 VINAFY and CDR2 YDVSNSKD. V gave up 0 bases and J gave up 8 bases; unmatched junction bases: 10. The CDR3 covers 14 residues. The CDR3 DNA reads TGTGCCACCTGGGACAGGCCGGTATGGCATAAGAAACTCTTT. Translating gives CATWDRPVWHKKLF.

This clone was counted many times. A read error is the likely source, as a far larger clone sits one nucleotide away. The sample contains more than one DNA sequence encoding this CDR3. This chain's CDR3 is CALWEVTRTYYKKLF. In DNA form, the CDR3 reads TGTGCCTTGTGGGAGGTTACCAGAACCTATTATAAGAAACTCTTT. The chain carries TRGV9 and TRGJ1 or TRGJ2. The J gene is not listed in TCRdb, so it was assigned here from a DNA match to germline. The CDR3 has 15 residues. Germline V gene data show CDR1 as GITISATS and CDR2 as ISYDGTV (reference sequence). V dropped 1 base and J dropped 4; count of bases not matched to a gene: 10.

In its sample, this clone was seen many times. The same CDR3 can be traced to other DNA sequences in this sample. The chain is built from TRGV3 and TRGJ1 or TRGJ2. The CDR3 contains 13 residues. Germline CDR1 is VTNTFY and CDR2 is YDVSTARD (reference sequence). V shed 0 bases and J 6 bases; nucleotides not matched to a gene: 5. The CDR3 DNA reads as TGTGCCACCTGGGACAGGCCCCGTTATAAGAAACTCTTT. It codes for CATWDRPRYKKLF.

About this clone: This DNA's translation differs at residue 11 from TCRdb's protein, which comes from a much larger clone; a read error is likely, and the protein shown is translated from the DNA. The V and J genes are TRGV9 and TRGJP. Since TCRdb gives no J gene, matching the DNA to germline was used here to assign it. This CDR3 has 18 residues. Germline-derived CDR1 and CDR2 are GITISATS and ISYDGTV (reference sequence). This CDR3 reads CALWEVRGEEWGKKIKVF. CDR3 coding DNA: TGTGCCTTGTGGGAGGTTCGAGGGGAAGAGTGGGGCAAAAAAATCAAGGTATTT.

The V gene is TRGV4, the J gene TRGJ1 or TRGJ2. Here the J gene was assigned by germline matching of the DNA, as TCRdb has none. CDR1 is EGSTGY, CDR2 YDSYTSSV, per germline. This CDR3 is 10 amino acids long. CDR3 coding DNA: TGTGCACCTGGCTATTATAAGAAACTCTTT. Translation gives CAPGYYKKLF.

Comment on this clone: The TCRdb record carries a much larger clone's protein, which differs from this DNA's translation at residue 4; a read error is the likely cause, and the protein listed here is the DNA translation. The chain couples TRGV9 to TRGJP. Here the J gene was assigned by germline matching of the DNA, as TCRdb has none. The CDR3 covers 17 residues. Germline-derived CDR1 and CDR2 are GITISATS and ISYDGTV (reference sequence). Written as DNA, the CDR3 is TGTGCCTTGCGGGAGATCCCTGGTTGGTTGGGCAAAAAAATCAAGGTATTT. Encoded protein: CALREIPGWLGKKIKVF.

This clone was recorded at least ten times. J is TRGJP2 and V is TRGV9. In germline, CDR1 is GITISATS, CDR2 ISYDGTV (reference sequence). The CDR3 runs 15 residues. The J segment lost 0 bases and the V segment lost 3 bases, leaving 4 bases of the junction unmatched. The CDR3 DNA reads as TGTGCCTTGTGGGAGAACGATAGTAGTGATTGGATCAAGACGTTT. Translation: CALWENDSSDWIKTF.

Note on this clone: A read error likely explains why the TCRdb protein, taken from a much larger clone, differs from this DNA's translation at residue 7; the protein shown is translated from the DNA. V usage is TRGV5 and J usage is TRGJ1 or TRGJ2. After removal of 0 bases from V and 2 bases from J, the junction contained 7 bases not matched to a gene. Looked up from germline, CDR1 is VINAFY and CDR2 is YDVSNSKD. The CDR3 has 15 residues. CDR3 amino acids: CATWDRTVDYYKKLF. The CDR3 DNA follows: TGTGCCACCTGGGACAGGACGGTTGATTATTATAAGAAACTCTTT.

As concerns this clone: The protein given by TCRdb reflects a much larger clone and differs at residue 5 from this DNA's translation, likely from a read error; the protein shown is the DNA's translation. The gene calls are TRGV2 and TRGJ1 or TRGJ2. The J gene was missing in TCRdb and was found by matching the end of the DNA to germline. Germline assignment: CDR1 EGSNGY and CDR2 YDSYNSKV. Trimming took 5 bases from V and 6 from J; bases not matched to a gene: 13. The CDR3 has 14 amino acids. CDR3 in amino acids: CATWGVGGSYKKLF. The CDR3 DNA reads TGTGCCACCTGGGGCGTTGGAGGTAGTTATAAGAAACTCTTT.

This clone has at least ten counts. TCRdb lists the protein of a much larger clone for this DNA, which differs at residue 8, so this is likely a read error; the protein given here is translated from the DNA itself. This sequence joins TRGV4 and TRGJ1 or TRGJ2. The J gene, missing from TCRdb, was assigned here through DNA to germline matching. The V and J ends lost 3 bases and 4 bases, in that order; junction bases with no gene match: 9. Germline V gene data show CDR1 as EGSTGY and CDR2 as YDSYTSSV. This CDR3 comprises 14 residues. This CDR3 is CATWDPWGYYKKLF. In DNA form, the CDR3 reads TGTGCCACCTGGGATCCTTGGGGCTATTATAAGAAACTCTTT.